A selection of T cell receptor beta chains follows, all from one sample in a study of T cell repertoires and Cas9 in healthy adults. This table comes from immunoSEQ multiplex PCR, and its TCRdb copy is limited to in-frame clones, with some not included. In the table there are approximately 22,000 clones, 90% of which are singletons. Sequencing was done on a sample of CD4+ effector T cells (CD127+, CD25-, CD137-, CD154-) from PBMCs; culture status not recorded. Receptors originate from a human donor in good health. Both conserved end residues are part of each CDR3. The order of the fields is clone size, J gene, D gene, V gene, CDR3 DNA, CDR3 protein. A D gene is named only where the DNA matches it firmly. Rows give clone size only sometimes, using once, few, many, or a class for an expanded clone.

NA,TRBJ2-1,TRBD2,TRBV30,TGTGCCTGGAGTGTACAGACTAGCGACAATGAGCAGTTCTTC,CAWSVQTSDNEQFF
NA,TRBJ1-1,NA,TRBV28,TGTGCCAGCAGACACAACACTGAAGCTTTCTTT,CASRHNTEAFF
NA,TRBJ1-3,NA,TRBV18,TGTGCCAGCTCACCACCGGGACTGAGCTCTGGAAACACCATATATTTT,CASSPPGLSSGNTIYF
NA,TRBJ1-4,TRBD1,TRBV5-1,TGCGCCAGCAGCACAAGACAGGGAGGGAGTGAAAAACTGTTTTTT,CASSTRQGGSEKLFF
NA,TRBJ2-5,NA,TRBV11-2,TGTGCCAGCAGCTTAGATCGCAGCCAAGAGACCCAGTACTTC,CASSLDRSQETQYF
NA,TRBJ2-1,TRBD1,TRBV5-1,TGCGCCAGCAGCTCCCTAACAGGACAGGTGAACAATGAGCAGTTCTTC,CASSSLTGQVNNEQFF
NA,TRBJ2-7,NA,TRBV7-8,TGTGCCAGCAGCTTAGGGTCGGCAGGGGCTTCTAGTGCGCAGTACTTC,CASSLGSAGASSAQYF
few,TRBJ2-7,TRBD1,TRBV6-5,TGTGCCAGCAGGCCAGGGGGCAGGGGCGAGCAGTACTTC,CASRPGGRGEQYF
NA,TRBJ1-1,NA,TRBV7-2,TGTGCCAGCAGTAACACGGCAGGGTCTGAAGCTTTCTTT,CASSNTAGSEAFF
NA,TRBJ2-1,TRBD2,TRBV7-3,TGTGCCAGCAGCACAATTCCTAGCGGGGGGTACAATGAGCAGTTCTTC,CASSTIPSGGYNEQFF
NA,TRBJ1-5,NA,TRBV19,TGTGCCAGTAGTACCCCGATGGGGGATTCGGGCAATCAGCCCCAGCATTTT,CASSTPMGDSGNQPQHF
NA,TRBJ2-3,NA,TRBV5-4,TGTGCCAGCAGCCTAAACCTAGAGAACACAGATACGCAGTATTTT,CASSLNLENTDTQYF
NA,TRBJ1-5,NA,TRBV4-1,TGCGCCAGCAGCCAAGATAAGGCAGGGCTGAGCAATCAGCCCCAGCATTTT,CASSQDKAGLSNQPQHF
NA,TRBJ1-1,NA,TRBV6-5,TGTGCCAGCAGGCTAGGGATGAACACTGAAGCTTTCTTT,CASRLGMNTEAFF
NA,TRBJ2-5,TRBD1,TRBV9,TGTGCCAGCAGCGTAGCTCAGGGCAGGGGGCCCCAAGAGACCCAGTACTTC,CASSVAQGRGPQETQYF
NA,TRBJ2-2,NA,TRBV7-3,TGTGCCAGCAGCTTAGGGATTAGCGGTGCCACCGGGGAGCTGTTTTTT,CASSLGISGATGELFF
NA,TRBJ2-7,TRBD1,TRBV30,TGTGCCTGGAGCCCCGGGACAGGGACTTGGGAGCAGTACTTC,CAWSPGTGTWEQYF
NA,TRBJ2-2,TRBD1,TRBV4-1,TGCGCCAGCAGCCGGGGACAGGGGCTGACCGGGGAGCTGTTTTTT,CASSRGQGLTGELFF
NA,TRBJ2-5,TRBD2,TRBV6-5,TGTGCCAGTGCGACGGGACTAGCGGGCTCGGGGCCCCAGTACTTC,CASATGLAGSGPQYF
NA,TRBJ1-1,NA,TRBV18,TGTGCCAGCTCACCAATGGGACTGGGGAACACTGAAGCTTTCTTT,CASSPMGLGNTEAFF
few,TRBJ1-3,NA,TRBV19,TGTGCCAGTAGTCTGGGGTCCTCTGGAAACACCATATATTTT,CASSLGSSGNTIYF
NA,TRBJ2-2,NA,TRBV7-9,TGTGCCAGCAGCTTAGCTGCCACCGGCGGGGAGCTGTTTTTT,CASSLAATGGELFF
NA,TRBJ2-2,NA,TRBV18,TGTGCCAGCTCACCCCAAGGGGCCAACACCGGGGAGCTGTTTTTT,CASSPQGANTGELFF
NA,TRBJ2-3,NA,TRBV6-1,TGTGCCAGCAGAATAGCCAGGGACTGGACAGATACGCAGTATTTT,CASRIARDWTDTQYF
NA,TRBJ2-5,TRBD2,TRBV6-1,TGTGCCAGCGAGGCTAGCGGACAAGAGACCCAGTACTTC,CASEASGQETQYF
NA,TRBJ2-3,NA,TRBV7-7,TGTGCTAGCAGCTTAGGACTTGGTCAACAGGATACGCAGTATTTT,CASSLGLGQQDTQYF